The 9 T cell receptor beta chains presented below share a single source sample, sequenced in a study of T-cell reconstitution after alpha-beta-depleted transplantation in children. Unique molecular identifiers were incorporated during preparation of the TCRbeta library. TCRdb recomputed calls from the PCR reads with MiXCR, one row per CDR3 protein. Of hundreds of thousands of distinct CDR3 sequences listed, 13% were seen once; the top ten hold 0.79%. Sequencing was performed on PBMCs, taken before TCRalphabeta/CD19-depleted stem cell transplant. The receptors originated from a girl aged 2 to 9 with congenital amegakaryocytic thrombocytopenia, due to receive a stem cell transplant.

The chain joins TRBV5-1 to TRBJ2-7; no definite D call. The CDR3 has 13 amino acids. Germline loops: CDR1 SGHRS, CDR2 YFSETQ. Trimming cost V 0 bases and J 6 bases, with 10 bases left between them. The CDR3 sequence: CASSLGSLGEQYF. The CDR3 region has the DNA TGCGCCAGCAGCTTGGGTAGTTTGGGCGAGCAGTACTTC.

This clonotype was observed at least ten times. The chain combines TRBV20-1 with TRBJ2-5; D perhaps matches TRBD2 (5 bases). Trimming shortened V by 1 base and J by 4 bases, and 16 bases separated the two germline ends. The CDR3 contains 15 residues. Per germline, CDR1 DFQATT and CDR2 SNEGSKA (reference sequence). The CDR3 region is CSARVPGSYLETQYF. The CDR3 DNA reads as TGCAGTGCTAGAGTCCCGGGATCCTACCTAGAGACCCAGTACTTC.

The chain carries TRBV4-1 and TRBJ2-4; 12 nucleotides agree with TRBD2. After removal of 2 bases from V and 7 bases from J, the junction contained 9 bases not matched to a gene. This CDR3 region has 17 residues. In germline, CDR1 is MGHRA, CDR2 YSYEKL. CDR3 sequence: CASSQQLAGGVLNIQYF. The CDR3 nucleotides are TGCGCCAGCAGCCAACAACTAGCGGGAGGAGTGTTGAACATTCAGTACTTC.

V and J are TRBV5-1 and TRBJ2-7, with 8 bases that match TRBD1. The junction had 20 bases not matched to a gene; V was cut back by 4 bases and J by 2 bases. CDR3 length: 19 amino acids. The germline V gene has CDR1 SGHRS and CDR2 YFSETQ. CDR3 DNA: TGCGCCAGCAGCCCAACTCCCTGGGCGGGACAGGATTCTACCTACGAGCAGTACTTC. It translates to CASSPTPWAGQDSTYEQYF.

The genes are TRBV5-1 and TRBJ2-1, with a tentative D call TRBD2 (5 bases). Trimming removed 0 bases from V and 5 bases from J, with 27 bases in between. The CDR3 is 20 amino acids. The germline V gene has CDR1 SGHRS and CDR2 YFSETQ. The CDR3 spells CASSLAVLGVVLARDNEQFF. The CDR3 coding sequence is TGCGCCAGCAGCTTGGCCGTATTAGGAGTGGTGCTAGCTCGGGACAATGAGCAGTTCTTC.

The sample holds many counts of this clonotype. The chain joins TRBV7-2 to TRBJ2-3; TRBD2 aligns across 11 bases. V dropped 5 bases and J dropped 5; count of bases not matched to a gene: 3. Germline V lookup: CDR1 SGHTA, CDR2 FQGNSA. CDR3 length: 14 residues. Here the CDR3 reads CASSALAGVDTQYF. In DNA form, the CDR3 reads TGTGCCAGCAGCGCACTAGCGGGAGTAGATACGCAGTATTTT. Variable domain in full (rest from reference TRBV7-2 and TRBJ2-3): GAGVSQSPSNKVTEKGKDVELRCDPISGHTALYWYRQSLGQGLEFLIYFQGNSAPDKSGLPSDRFSAERTGGSVSTLTIQRTQQEDSAVYLCASSALAGVDTQYFGPGTRLTVL.

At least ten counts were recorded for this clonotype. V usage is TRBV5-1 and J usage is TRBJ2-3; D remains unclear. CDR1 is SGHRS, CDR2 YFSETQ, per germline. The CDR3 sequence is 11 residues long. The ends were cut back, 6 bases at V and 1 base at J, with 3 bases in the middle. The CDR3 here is CASTGTDTQYF. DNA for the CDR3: TGCGCCAGCACCGGCACAGATACGCAGTATTTT.

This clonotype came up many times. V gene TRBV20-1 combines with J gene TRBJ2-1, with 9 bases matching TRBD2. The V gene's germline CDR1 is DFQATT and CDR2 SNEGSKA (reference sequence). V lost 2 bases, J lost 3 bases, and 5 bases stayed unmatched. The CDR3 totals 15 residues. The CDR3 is CSARWREGVYNEQFF. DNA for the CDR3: TGCAGTGCTAGATGGCGGGAGGGAGTCTACAATGAGCAGTTCTTC.

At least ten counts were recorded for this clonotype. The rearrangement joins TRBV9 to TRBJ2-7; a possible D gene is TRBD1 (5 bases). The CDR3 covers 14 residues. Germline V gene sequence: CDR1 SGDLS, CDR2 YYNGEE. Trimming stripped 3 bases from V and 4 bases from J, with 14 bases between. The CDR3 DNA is TGTGCCAGCAGCGAGAGACAGCTTAGTTACGAGCAGTACTTC. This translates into CASSERQLSYEQYF. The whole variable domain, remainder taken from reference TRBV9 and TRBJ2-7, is DSGVTQTPKHLITATGQRVTLRCSPRSGDLSVYWYQQSLDQGLQFLIQYYNGEERAKGNILERFSAQQFPDLHSELNLSSLELGDSALYFCASSERQLSYEQYFGPGTRLTVT.